This T cell receptor (beta chain) was documented in a study of blood T cell repertoires in COVID-19. Overall study context: There were acute and convalescent COVID-19 samples, and they came from the United States, Italy and Spain. The analysed material was cDNA or gDNA that came from T cells, B-cell-depleted T cells, or PBMCs.

The CDR3 has 14 residues. V was clipped by 5 bases and J by 4 bases, with 15 bases between them. Germline lookup yields CDR1 WSHSY and CDR2 SAAADI. In the original analysis: Scientists estimated how many nucleated cells there were by amplifying reference gene primers. Measured with immunoSEQ multiplex PCR; TCRdb has only the in-frame clones, and not every one. The V and J calls and clone size are taken from that table; D and trimming were inferred from the DNA. The table includes 140,000 or so clones, about 92% detected once. Input material: peripheral blood. The receptor was derived from a human donor in a cohort sampled during active COVID-19. This chain uses TRBV10-2 with TRBJ2-7; maybe TRBD1 (6 bases). CDR3 sequence reads: CASSRTEIRYEQYF. Here the CDR3 DNA reads TGCGCCAGCAGTCGGACAGAGATACGATACGAGCAGTACTTC.